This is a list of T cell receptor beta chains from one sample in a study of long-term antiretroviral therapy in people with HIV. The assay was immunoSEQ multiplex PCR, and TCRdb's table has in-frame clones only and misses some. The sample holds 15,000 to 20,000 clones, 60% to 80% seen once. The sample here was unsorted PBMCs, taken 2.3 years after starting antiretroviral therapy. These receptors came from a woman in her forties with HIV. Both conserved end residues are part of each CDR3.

cdr3_aa: CASSASTGGAHTEAFF
j_call: TRBJ1-1
v_call: TRBV7-9

cdr3_aa: CASSENLGQAYEQYF
j_call: TRBJ2-7
v_call: TRBV6-1

cdr3_aa: CASSHRIDTDTQYF
j_call: TRBJ2-3
v_call: TRBV7-6

cdr3_aa: CATSRLGLAGGDQETQYF
j_call: TRBJ2-5
v_call: TRBV15

cdr3_aa: CASSQEAGINYNSPLHF
j_call: TRBJ1-6
v_call: TRBV4-1

cdr3_aa: CASSQEAAGGPVVETQYF
j_call: TRBJ2-5
v_call: TRBV4-2

cdr3_aa: CASSWTSDTEAFF
j_call: TRBJ1-1
v_call: TRBV5-5

cdr3_aa: CASSLGTSGVYEQYF
j_call: TRBJ2-7
v_call: TRBV5-1

cdr3_aa: CASRTGPVTEAFF
j_call: TRBJ1-1
v_call: TRBV19

cdr3_aa: CASSLDRGSGYTF
j_call: TRBJ1-2
v_call: TRBV5-5

cdr3_aa: CASRVQAGELFF
j_call: TRBJ2-2
v_call: TRBV2

cdr3_aa: CASSSGQQDEKLFF
j_call: TRBJ1-4
v_call: TRBV5-1

cdr3_aa: CASSHGPDGGTGANTEAFF
j_call: TRBJ1-1
v_call: TRBV7-2

cdr3_aa: CASSLVVGVGNEQYF
j_call: TRBJ2-7
v_call: TRBV5-6

cdr3_aa: CASSQTATYEQYF
j_call: -
v_call: TRBV27

cdr3_aa: CASSQGARSETQYF
j_call: TRBJ2-5
v_call: TRBV14

cdr3_aa: CASSFHENTGELFF
j_call: TRBJ2-2
v_call: TRBV11-2

cdr3_aa: CASSASWEGNEQFF
j_call: TRBJ2-1
v_call: TRBV19

cdr3_aa: CASAGTDQETQYF
j_call: TRBJ2-5
v_call: TRBV12-5

cdr3_aa: CAWMDRVGQETQYF
j_call: TRBJ2-5
v_call: TRBV30

cdr3_aa: CASRLWGGYEQYF
j_call: TRBJ2-7
v_call: TRBV5-6

cdr3_aa: CASSPSGSTDTQYF
j_call: TRBJ2-3
v_call: TRBV18

cdr3_aa: CASSVGSTSIETQYF
j_call: TRBJ2-5
v_call: TRBV9

cdr3_aa: CASSAGTGGFYEQYF
j_call: TRBJ2-7
v_call: TRBV11-2

cdr3_aa: CASSWLDRGTYEQYF
j_call: TRBJ2-7
v_call: TRBV7-9

cdr3_aa: CAKTSGRLVSKNIQYF
j_call: TRBJ2-4
v_call: TRBV7-9

cdr3_aa: CASSVGGSRGYGYTF
j_call: TRBJ1-2
v_call: TRBV9

cdr3_aa: CASSLEVYGYTF
j_call: TRBJ1-2
v_call: TRBV5-6

cdr3_aa: CAITETGELFF
j_call: TRBJ2-2
v_call: TRBV10-3

cdr3_aa: CAIRTLETQYF
j_call: TRBJ2-5
v_call: TRBV10-3

cdr3_aa: CASSIPGYEQYF
j_call: TRBJ2-7
v_call: TRBV19

cdr3_aa: CASSLWGDGSTDTQYF
j_call: TRBJ2-3
v_call: TRBV27

cdr3_aa: CASHRNTEAFF
j_call: TRBJ1-1
v_call: TRBV5-4

cdr3_aa: CASSDQLDTEAFF
j_call: TRBJ1-1
v_call: TRBV6-4

cdr3_aa: CASGARTSGRDEQYF
j_call: TRBJ2-7
v_call: TRBV2

cdr3_aa: CASSLGGTNTEAFF
j_call: TRBJ1-1
v_call: TRBV5-3

cdr3_aa: CASSFGGEAFF
j_call: TRBJ1-1
v_call: TRBV5-1

cdr3_aa: CASSLLTAYGYTF
j_call: TRBJ1-2
v_call: TRBV7-2

cdr3_aa: CASSPGQGWVTDTQYF
j_call: TRBJ2-3
v_call: TRBV27

cdr3_aa: CASSRRQGEGSPLHF
j_call: TRBJ1-6
v_call: TRBV6-5

cdr3_aa: CASSYSSSGSTDTQYF
j_call: TRBJ2-3
v_call: TRBV6-6

cdr3_aa: CASSFQTGRFPETQYF
j_call: TRBJ2-5
v_call: TRBV27

cdr3_aa: CSVADTEAFF
j_call: TRBJ1-1
v_call: TRBV29-1

cdr3_aa: CASSYSGGHGEKLFF
j_call: TRBJ1-4
v_call: TRBV6-6

cdr3_aa: CASSLGGSETQYF
j_call: TRBJ2-5
v_call: TRBV7-9

cdr3_aa: CASSGDGTNTEAFF
j_call: TRBJ1-1
v_call: TRBV25-1

cdr3_aa: CASSITLAGSYNEQFF
j_call: TRBJ2-1
v_call: TRBV19

cdr3_aa: CASSPLSTGPYEQYF
j_call: TRBJ2-7
v_call: TRBV7-9

cdr3_aa: CASSFPQGRGEAFF
j_call: TRBJ1-1
v_call: TRBV7-9

cdr3_aa: CASSFLTAGEIYEQYF
j_call: TRBJ2-7
v_call: TRBV11-3

cdr3_aa: CASSKGLAGGREQFF
j_call: TRBJ2-1
v_call: TRBV5-6

cdr3_aa: CASSQADLAYEQYF
j_call: TRBJ2-7
v_call: TRBV4-1